Described below is a single T cell receptor beta chain sequence and its context. The data stem from a study of blood T cell repertoires in COVID-19. Libraries were prepared by immunoSEQ multiplex PCR; TCRdb keeps only in-frame clonotypes and omits some of them. The sample has 110,000 to 150,000 clones, 88% seen once; the top ten hold 1.7%. The CDR3 has 15 amino acids. V was clipped by 3 bases and J by 0 bases, with 11 bases between them. Per germline, CDR1 SEHNR and CDR2 FQNEAQ (reference sequence). Material for sequencing was peripheral blood. The chain couples TRBV7-9 to TRBJ1-1; the D is unclear. This TCR came from a woman aged 45 to 65 with acute or convalescent COVID-19. CDR3 in DNA: TGTGCCAGCAGCTTGAATCCTACTGTGAACACTGAAGCTTTCTTT. It yields the protein CASSLNPTVNTEAFF.